This T cell receptor (beta chain) originates from a study of CD4 and CD8 cells across lung adenocarcinoma regions. CDR1 is SGHTA, CDR2 FQGNSA, per germline. The CDR3 loop spans 16 amino acids. With 1 base removed from V and 0 bases from J, the gap between germline ends came to 11 bases. Donors had localized lung adenocarcinoma, a non-small cell lung cancer. MiXCR, run by TCRdb on the PCR reads, gives a single entry per CDR3 protein. The sample lists about 12,000 distinct CDR3 sequences, under 55% occurring once. This receptor was identified in a female donor with lung adenocarcinoma. The CD4 and CD8 labels of this study may be unreliable. Sequencing used CD8+ T cells from the margin of a lung tumor. The chain combines TRBV7-2 with TRBJ2-3; D perhaps matches TRBD1 (5 bases). DNA for the CDR3: TGTGCCAGCAGCTTAGGTACCCAGGGAAGCACAGATACGCAGTATTTT. It encodes CASSLGTQGSTDTQYF.